This TCR beta chain was documented in a study of blood T cell repertoires in COVID-19. This CDR3 has 14 amino acids. V lost 5 bases, J lost 2 bases, and 13 bases lay in between. The germline V gene has CDR1 SGHNT and CDR2 YENEEA. Measured with immunoSEQ multiplex PCR; TCRdb has only the in-frame clones, and not every one. The sample has roughly 270,000 clones; approximately 86% are singletons. Sequencing was done on a sample of peripheral blood. The V call is TRBV11-3, the J call TRBJ2-7, with a tentative D call TRBD1 (6 bases). The TCR was taken from a man aged 18 to 35 with active or convalescent COVID-19. CDR3 DNA sequence: TGTGCCAGCAGCCCCCAGGGGAACCCCTACGAGCAGTACTTC. This codes for CASSPQGNPYEQYF.